Shown below are 25 T cell receptor beta chains from a single sample sequenced in a study of blood T cell repertoires in COVID-19. This table comes from immunoSEQ multiplex PCR, and its TCRdb copy is limited to in-frame clones, with some not included. The sample has tens of thousands of clones; 89% are singletons. The sequenced sample was peripheral blood. Every receptor here comes from a man aged 50 or older with active COVID-19.

The chain employs TRBV6-2 or TRBV6-3 and TRBJ2-7; 10 nucleotides align to TRBD2. The CDR3 is made up of 19 amino acids. Looked up from germline, CDR1 is MNHEY and CDR2 is SVGEGT. Trimming took 6 bases from V and 5 from J; bases not matched to a gene: 22. CDR3 DNA: TGTGCCAGCAGCTTCGCACCAGGGGCCGGTAGCGGGAGGATGAACGAGCAGTACTTC. It yields the protein CASSFAPGAGSGRMNEQYF.

The rearrangement joins TRBV28 to TRBJ1-2, with D possibly being TRBD1 (6 bases). V shed 2 bases and J shed 3 bases, with 13 bases lying between them. This CDR3 spans 15 amino acids. Germline CDR1 and CDR2: MDHEN and SYDVKM. The CDR3 bases are TGTGCCAGCAGTTTACCACCGGGACACTACTATGGCTACACCTTC. It is translated as CASSLPPGHYYGYTF.

CDR3 sequence: CASSYRGPSTDTQYF. The CDR3, as DNA: TGTGCCAGCAGTTACCGGGGTCCCAGCACAGATACGCAGTATTTT. The V gene is TRBV6-5, the J gene TRBJ2-3; tentative D call: TRBD2 (5 bases). V was shortened by 2 bases and J by 0 bases, with 9 bases between the two germline ends. This CDR3 spans 15 amino acids. Germline CDR1 reads MNHEY; CDR2 reads SVGAGI.

This clone was seen only once. The chain combines TRBV2 with TRBJ2-7; the D gene is possibly TRBD2 (5 bases). From germline, CDR1 is SNHLY and CDR2 FYNNEI. This CDR3 has 13 amino acids. Between the trimmed V and J ends, which lost 5 bases and 1 base, there was a span of 9 bases. The CDR3 nucleotides read TGTGCCAGCAGTCAGACTATTTCCTACGAGCAGTACTTC. It codes for CASSQTISYEQYF.

This clone showed up just a few times. The genes are TRBV6-5 and TRBJ1-1, with TRBD1 identical over 10 bases. The germline CDR1 and CDR2 sequences are MNHEY and SVGAGI. J was trimmed by 8 bases and V by 4 bases; bases with no gene match: 4. The CDR3 is made up of 13 amino acids. This chain's CDR3 is CASSSGTGAEAFF. The CDR3 DNA follows: TGTGCCAGCAGTTCCGGGACAGGGGCCGAAGCTTTCTTT.

The rearrangement uses TRBV6-5 and TRBJ2-7, with 13 bases fitting TRBD2. The CDR3 covers 15 residues. J was trimmed by 3 bases and V by 4 bases; bases with no gene match: 3. CDR1 is MNHEY and CDR2 is SVGAGI in the germline V gene. CDR3 bases: TGTGCCAGCAGTTGGGGGACTAGCGGGATCTACGAGCAGTACTTC. Its protein is CASSWGTSGIYEQYF.

CDR3 in amino acids: CASSPRGTVGANVLTF. CDR3 DNA sequence: TGTGCCAGCAGCCCCCGCGGGACGGTAGGGGCCAACGTCCTGACTTTC. This sequence joins TRBV7-3 and TRBJ2-6, with D possibly being TRBD2 (6 bases). This CDR3 has 16 amino acids. Trimming removed 5 bases at V and 4 bases at J, with 15 bases between. CDR1 and CDR2 from the germline V gene are SGHTA and FQGTGA. Full variable domain (remainder filled in from reference TRBV7-3 and TRBJ2-6): GAGVSQTPSNKVTEKGKYVELRCDPISGHTALYWYRQSLGQGPEFLIYFQGTGAADDSGLPNDRFFAVRPEGSVSTLKIQRTERGDSAVYLCASSPRGTVGANVLTFGAGSRLTVL.

J is TRBJ2-1 and V is TRBV4-2; possibly TRBD1 for D (6 bases). The CDR3 runs to 17 residues. Trimming removed 0 bases from V and 3 bases from J, with 15 bases in between. Germline V CDR1 and CDR2: LGHNA, YNFKEQ. The CDR3 sequence: CASSQDNRVRGYNEQFF. The DNA for the CDR3 is TGTGCCAGCAGCCAAGATAACAGGGTTCGGGGCTACAATGAGCAGTTCTTC.

The chain employs TRBV6-5 and TRBJ2-3; tentative D call: TRBD2 (6 bases). There are 13 residues in the CDR3. The V gene lost 4 bases and the J gene lost 5 bases, with 10 bases spanning the gap. From germline, CDR1 is MNHEY and CDR2 SVGAGI. The DNA of the CDR3 is TGTGCCAGCAGTTCCCGGGAGCAAGATACGCAGTATTTT. Its protein product is CASSSREQDTQYF.

The V and J genes are TRBV9 and TRBJ1-1, with D possibly being TRBD1 (5 bases). Germline V gives CDR1 SGDLS, CDR2 YYNGEE. The ends were cut back, 2 bases at V and 7 bases at J, with 18 bases in the middle. The CDR3 sequence is 15 residues long. This CDR3 is CASSVSVGGTSEAFF. The CDR3 DNA reads TGTGCCAGCAGCGTTTCAGTTGGAGGGACTAGTGAAGCTTTCTTT.

In its sample, this clone was seen a few times. The V and J genes are TRBV2 and TRBJ2-5; 12 bases fit TRBD1. This CDR3 comprises 15 residues. Germline trimming cut 5 bases from V and 5 bases from J; bases unmatched to any gene: 6. Per germline, CDR1 SNHLY and CDR2 FYNNEI. CDR3 DNA: TGTGCCAGCAGTCGGGACAGGGGGCGCCTTGAGACCCAGTACTTC. Translated, it gives CASSRDRGRLETQYF.

The gene calls are TRBV4-2 and TRBJ2-1; 10 nucleotides line up with TRBD2. The CDR3 is 15 amino acids. The germline gives CDR1 LGHNA, CDR2 YNFKEQ. The V segment lost 1 base and the J segment 7 bases; nucleotides outside the gene matches: 4. The DNA for the CDR3 is TGTGCCAGCAGCCAAGGGGGACTAGCGAGTAATGAGCAGTTCTTC. This gives the protein CASSQGGLASNEQFF.

The V gene is TRBV7-2, the J gene TRBJ2-5; D remains unclear. The germline CDR1 and CDR2 sequences are SGHTA and FQGNSA. Trimming stripped 2 bases from V and 2 bases from J, with 6 bases between. There are 13 residues in the CDR3. In nucleotides, the CDR3 is TGTGCCAGCAGCTTACAACGGCAAGAGACCCAGTACTTC. Translated, it gives CASSLQRQETQYF.

The chain uses TRBV12-5 and TRBJ2-3, with D maybe TRBD2 (5 bases). CDR3 length: 14 residues. Germline V gene data show CDR1 as LGHNT and CDR2 as FRNRAP. Deletions cut 4 bases from V and 4 bases from J, with 12 bases between. This CDR3 reads CASGSGIPPDTQYF. CDR3 nucleotide sequence: TGTGCTAGTGGTTCGGGGATACCTCCAGATACGCAGTATTTT.

The gene calls are TRBV6-2 or TRBV6-3 and TRBJ2-2; 7 nucleotides agree with TRBD2. The length of the CDR3 is 17 residues. V lost 6 bases, J lost 3 bases, and 13 bases stayed unmatched. The germline V gene encodes CDR1 MNHEY and CDR2 SVGEGT. The CDR3: CASSLLGAGVYTGELFF. CDR3 coding DNA: TGTGCCAGCAGCCTCCTCGGGGCGGGAGTCTACACCGGGGAGCTGTTTTTT.

The chain has TRBV5-8 and TRBJ2-1; D is perhaps TRBD2 (5 bases). Germline V gene lookup returns CDR1 SGHTS and CDR2 YDEGEE. This CDR3 is 12 amino acids long. V lost 9 bases and J lost 4, with 11 bases in between. The CDR3 region has the DNA TGTGCCACCGAGGGAGTTTACAATGAGCAGTTCTTC. Its protein product is CATEGVYNEQFF.

The chain uses TRBV27 and TRBJ2-1; 9 bases match TRBD1. CDR1 and CDR2 (germline): MNHEY, SMNVEV (reference sequence). The CDR3 has 14 amino acids. V gave up 4 bases and J gave up 9 bases; unmatched junction bases: 7. The CDR3 DNA reads as TGTGCCAGCAGTTCCGGGACAGGGAAGGGTGAGCAGTTCTTC. This sequence encodes CASSSGTGKGEQFF.

V is TRBV20-1 and J is TRBJ2-7; D is unclear. The CDR3 spans 10 residues. Trimming took off 6 bases at V and 3 bases at J, with 6 bases between the two ends. CDR1 DFQATT and CDR2 SNEGSKA come from the germline V gene (reference sequence). CDR3 sequence: CSAQFYEQYF. The CDR3 bases are TGCAGTGCCCAATTCTACGAGCAGTACTTC.

The rearrangement joins TRBV29-1 to TRBJ2-7; perhaps TRBD1 as D (5 bases). Trimming pared 4 bases from V and 0 bases from J, leaving 19 bases between. The germline V gene encodes CDR1 SQVTM and CDR2 ANQGSEA. The CDR3 has 16 amino acids. The CDR3 DNA is TGCAGCGTTGTATTAGATGGGGCAACTTCCTCCTACGAGCAGTACTTC. Its protein product is CSVVLDGATSSYEQYF.

V is TRBV30 and J is TRBJ1-5; 9 nucleotides match TRBD1. The CDR3 sequence is 14 residues long. Germline CDR1 GTSNPN, CDR2 SVGIG (reference sequence). J was trimmed by 6 bases and V by 1 base; bases with no gene match: 4. CDR3 nucleotides: TGTGCCTGGAGTGGGGGACAGGGAGTTCAGCCCCAGCATTTT. It specifies CAWSGGQGVQPQHF.

The chain uses TRBV6-5 and TRBJ2-7, with 10 bases fitting TRBD2. The CDR3 has 15 amino acids. Per the germline V gene, CDR1 is MNHEY and CDR2 is SVGAGI. V gave up 7 bases and J gave up 5 bases; unmatched junction bases: 11. The CDR3 nucleotides read TGTGCCAGCAAAGAGCGGGAGGGCCTCCTCCACGAGCAGTACTTC. It codes for CASKEREGLLHEQYF.

The DNA for the CDR3 is TGCAGCGCTGGGGGGAGTACTGAAGCTTTCTTT. Protein sequence: CSAGGSTEAFF. This chain links TRBV29-1 with TRBJ1-1; maybe TRBD1 (5 bases). V lost 7 bases, J lost 5 bases, and 11 bases lay in between. The length of the CDR3 is 11 residues. Germline assignment: CDR1 SQVTM and CDR2 ANQGSEA.

The chain combines TRBV5-1 with TRBJ1-6; tentative D call: TRBD1 (5 bases). Trimming removed 3 bases at V and 10 bases at J, with 17 bases between. Looked up from germline, CDR1 is SGHRS and CDR2 is YFSETQ. There are 15 residues in the CDR3. CDR3 DNA sequence: TGCGCCAGCAGCTCGGAAGGAGGGGTAAAGTCACCCCTCCACTTT. Its protein is CASSSEGGVKSPLHF.

This clone occurred once. V and J are TRBV19 and TRBJ2-3; weak D call: TRBD2 (7 bases). V lost 2 bases to trimming and J lost 4 bases, with 13 bases between them. Per the germline V gene, CDR1 is LNHDA and CDR2 is SQIVND (reference sequence). This CDR3 is 15 amino acids long. CDR3 loop: CASSIFGGRADTQYF. CDR3 sequence (DNA): TGTGCCAGTAGTATATTCGGGGGGCGCGCAGATACGCAGTATTTT.

CDR3 nucleotides: TGTGCCAGCAGTGAACTCGGTGGGGCCTATGGCTACACCTTC. Translated, it gives CASSELGGAYGYTF. This chain links TRBV25-1 with TRBJ1-2; possible D gene TRBD1, 5 bases. CDR1 is MGHDK, CDR2 SYGVNS, per germline. Trimming took off 2 bases at V and 4 bases at J, with 11 bases between the two ends. The CDR3 is 14 amino acids.